Shown below are 25 T cell receptor beta chains from a single sample sequenced in a study of technical replicates of blood from a few donors. This table comes from immunoSEQ multiplex PCR, and its TCRdb copy is limited to in-frame clones, with some not included. The table lists more than 75,000 clones, 96% of them singletons. Material for sequencing was T cells isolated from PBMCs. These receptor sequences come from a human donor in good health.

In this sample, this clone turned up once. The rearrangement uses TRBV9 and TRBJ2-7; 8 nucleotides align to TRBD2. Germline CDR1 and CDR2: SGDLS and YYNGEE. This CDR3 has 14 amino acids. V lost 0 bases to trimming and J lost 2 bases; unmatched junction nucleotides: 1. CDR3 amino acids: CASSVGGLAYEQYF. The CDR3 DNA is TGTGCCAGCAGCGTAGGGGGACTAGCCTACGAGCAGTACTTC.

V is TRBV28 and J is TRBJ2-2; 9 bases are a match to TRBD2. The CDR3 covers 17 residues. Germline loops: CDR1 MDHEN, CDR2 SYDVKM. V shed 7 bases and J 2 bases; nucleotides not matched to a gene: 11. In nucleotides, the CDR3 is TGTGCCAGCACTTCCAGCGGACTAGCGAGAAACACCGGGGAGCTGTTTTTT. Translation: CASTSSGLARNTGELFF.

This sequence joins TRBV28 and TRBJ1-1, with TRBD1 matching 7 bases. This CDR3 has 13 residues. Germline values: CDR1 MDHEN, CDR2 SYDVKM. J gave up 11 bases and V 6 bases, and 12 bases lay outside the gene matches. CDR3 protein: CASSLTGRIVAFF. CDR3 DNA sequence: TGTGCCAGCAGCCTGACAGGGCGGATAGTTGCTTTCTTT.

The genes are TRBV4-3 and TRBJ2-2; weak D call: TRBD2 (6 bases). This CDR3 spans 16 amino acids. V lost 0 bases and J 4 bases, leaving 12 bases between the germline ends. Germline V CDR1 and CDR2: LGHNA, YSLEER. CDR3 loop: CASSQDSLAATGELFF. CDR3 nucleotides: TGCGCCAGCAGCCAAGATTCACTAGCTGCCACCGGGGAGCTGTTTTTT.

The V and J genes are TRBV5-1 and TRBJ1-4, with TRBD1 matching over 7 bases. This CDR3 has 15 residues. In germline, CDR1 is SGHRS, CDR2 YFSETQ. Germline trimming cut 0 bases from V and 8 bases from J; bases unmatched to any gene: 7. DNA of the CDR3: TGCGCCAGCAGCTTGGCCCGACAGGGTTCGGAAAAACTGTTTTTT. This encodes CASSLARQGSEKLFF. Full variable domain (remainder filled in from reference TRBV5-1 and TRBJ1-4): KAGVTQTPRYLIKTRGQQVTLSCSPISGHRSVSWYQQTPGQGLQFLFEYFSETQRNKGNFPGRFSGRQFSNSRSEMNVSTLELGDSALYLCASSLARQGSEKLFFGSGTQLSVL.

V and J are TRBV11-2 and TRBJ2-7; the D gene is possibly TRBD1 (6 bases). With 1 base removed from V and 3 bases from J, the gap between germline ends came to 7 bases. CDR1 and CDR2 from the germline V gene are SGHAT and FQNNGV. The CDR3 spans 13 residues. The CDR3 protein is CASSLGGGYEQYF. DNA for the CDR3: TGTGCCAGCAGCTTAGGAGGGGGCTACGAGCAGTACTTC. Full variable domain (rest looked up from reference TRBV11-2 and TRBJ2-7): EAGVAQSPRYKIIEKRQSVAFWCNPISGHATLYWYQQILGQGPKLLIQFQNNGVVDDSQLPKDRFSAERLKGVDSTLKIQPAKLEDSAVYLCASSLGGGYEQYFGPGTRLTVT.

This clone was seen a few times. The chain uses TRBV27 and TRBJ1-1; tentatively, D is TRBD1 (5 bases). The germline CDR1 and CDR2 sequences are MNHEY and SMNVEV (reference sequence). Trimming pared 3 bases from V and 11 bases from J, leaving 13 bases between. The CDR3 loop spans 12 amino acids. CDR3 loop: CASSLSSGPAFF. Here the CDR3 DNA reads TGTGCCAGCAGTTTGTCATCAGGGCCGGCTTTCTTT.

V and J are TRBV27 and TRBJ2-5; D may be TRBD2 (5 bases). The CDR3 runs 13 residues. Germline loops: CDR1 MNHEY, CDR2 SMNVEV (reference sequence). The V end lost 5 bases, the J end lost 5 bases, and 12 bases lay between the germline ends. Written as DNA, the CDR3 is TGTGCCAGCAGTCTCGCACCGGGGGAGACCCAGTACTTC. Protein product: CASSLAPGETQYF.

The V gene is TRBV5-6, the J gene TRBJ1-2; D unresolved. Trimming pared 0 bases from V and 1 base from J, leaving 10 bases between. The CDR3 length is 15 residues. Germline CDR1 reads SGHDT; CDR2 reads YYEEEE. The CDR3 nucleotides read TGTGCCAGCAGCTTGGGAAGCGGGGTTAACTATGGCTACACCTTC. It specifies CASSLGSGVNYGYTF.

This rearrangement joins TRBV7-9 to TRBJ1-1; TRBD1 might be the D (6 bases). Germline CDR1 reads SEHNR; CDR2 reads FQNEAQ (reference sequence). This CDR3 contains 14 residues. V lost 3 bases, J lost 3 bases, and 11 bases lay in between. The CDR3 reads CASSFGGLDTEAFF. The CDR3 region has the DNA TGTGCCAGCAGCTTTGGGGGCTTGGACACTGAAGCTTTCTTT.

This chain links TRBV5-6 with TRBJ2-5, with 10 bases aligning to TRBD2. CDR1 and CDR2 from the germline V gene are SGHDT and YYEEEE. The junction had 10 bases not matched to a gene; V was cut back by 3 bases and J by 2 bases. This CDR3 is 17 amino acids long. Written as DNA, the CDR3 is TGTGCCAGCAGCTCTCAGCGGGAGGGCCGGGTTCAAGAGACCCAGTACTTC. Its protein product is CASSSQREGRVQETQYF.

CDR3 sequence: CASSPGLSNLYEQYF. CDR3 in DNA: TGTGCCAGCAGCCCGGGTTTGTCTAATCTTTACGAGCAGTACTTC. The V gene is TRBV7-9, the J gene TRBJ2-7; D is unclear. V was shortened by 5 bases and J by 4 bases, with 18 bases between the two germline ends. CDR3 length: 15 amino acids. The germline gives CDR1 SEHNR, CDR2 FQNEAQ (reference sequence).

The chain carries TRBV2 and TRBJ2-6, with 9 bases identical to TRBD1. This CDR3 spans 16 amino acids. The junction had 7 bases not matched to a gene; V was cut back by 8 bases and J by 2 bases. Germline CDR1 SNHLY, CDR2 FYNNEI. This CDR3 reads CASEPGQGTGANVLTF. The DNA of the CDR3 is TGTGCCAGCGAACCGGGACAGGGTACTGGGGCCAACGTCCTGACTTTC.

The sample holds one count of this clone. J is TRBJ2-1 and V is TRBV29-1; tentative D call: TRBD2 (6 bases). The CDR3 is 14 residues long. Deletions cut 4 bases from V and 4 bases from J, with 14 bases between. Germline CDR1 is SQVTM and CDR2 is ANQGSEA. The CDR3 nucleotides read TGCAGCGTTGGCTTCCAGCGGGTATACAATGAGCAGTTCTTC. It specifies CSVGFQRVYNEQFF.

The chain is built from TRBV11-2 and TRBJ2-3; D is perhaps TRBD1 (5 bases). The CDR3 spans 15 residues. Germline loops: CDR1 SGHAT, CDR2 FQNNGV. Trimming removed 2 bases at V and 2 bases at J, with 11 bases between. The CDR3 region is CASSLKRQYTDTQYF. CDR3 nucleotide sequence: TGTGCCAGCAGCTTAAAGAGACAGTACACAGATACGCAGTATTTT.

The chain is built from TRBV7-7 and TRBJ2-5; TRBD1 matches 8 bases. This CDR3 has 14 amino acids. Germline V lookup: CDR1 SSHAT, CDR2 FNYEAQ (reference sequence). Germline trimming cut 5 bases from V and 4 bases from J; bases unmatched to any gene: 6. CDR3 coding DNA: TGTGCCAGCAGCCCGGACAGGGTGTCAGAGACCCAGTACTTC. As protein: CASSPDRVSETQYF.

The CDR3 nucleotides read TGCGCCAGCAGCCCGACAGGGTTACCTGGGAACACTGAAGCTTTCTTT. This encodes CASSPTGLPGNTEAFF. J is TRBJ1-1 and V is TRBV5-1; 7 bases agree with TRBD1. The CDR3 consists of 16 residues. The V gene end was trimmed by 4 bases and the J gene end by 1 base; junction bases not matched to a gene: 10. Germline loops: CDR1 SGHRS, CDR2 YFSETQ.

This rearrangement joins TRBV9 to TRBJ2-5, with D perhaps TRBD2 (6 bases). CDR1 and CDR2 from the germline V gene are SGDLS and YYNGEE. V dropped 4 bases and J dropped 4 bases, with 14 bases sitting between them. The CDR3 loop spans 14 amino acids. CDR3 protein: CASSRSGGGETQYF. CDR3 coding DNA: TGTGCCAGCAGCCGCTCTGGGGGAGGAGAGACCCAGTACTTC.

The chain combines TRBV7-9 with TRBJ2-5; D might be TRBD2 (6 bases). This CDR3 comprises 15 residues. Germline lookup yields CDR1 SEHNR and CDR2 FQNEAQ (reference sequence). V shed 1 base and J shed 4 bases, with 13 bases lying between them. CDR3 amino acids: CASSLVGTYPETQYF. CDR3 nucleotides: TGTGCCAGCAGCTTAGTGGGGACTTATCCAGAGACCCAGTACTTC.

The rearrangement links TRBV19 to TRBJ2-2, with D perhaps matching TRBD2 (6 bases). Germline values: CDR1 LNHDA, CDR2 SQIVND (reference sequence). V lost 0 bases and J lost 4, with 9 bases in between. This CDR3 is 15 amino acids long. The CDR3 reads CASSIDNGGTGELFF. Here the CDR3 DNA reads TGTGCCAGTAGTATAGATAACGGGGGCACCGGGGAGCTGTTTTTT.

This rearrangement joins TRBV28 to TRBJ2-6; D uncertain. The CDR3 runs 15 residues. Germline V gene data show CDR1 as MDHEN and CDR2 as SYDVKM. V dropped 4 bases and J dropped 0 bases, with 7 bases sitting between them. The CDR3 region is CASSSGTSGANVLTF. CDR3 nucleotide sequence: TGTGCCAGCAGTTCGGGTACCTCTGGGGCCAACGTCCTGACTTTC. The variable domain in full, with the rest retrieved from reference TRBV28 and TRBJ2-6, is DVKVTQSSRYLVKRTGEKVFLECVQDMDHENMFWYRQDPGLGLRLIYFSYDVKMKEKGDIPEGYSVSREKKERFSLILESASTNQTSMYLCASSSGTSGANVLTFGAGSRLTVL.

The rearrangement joins TRBV10-2 to TRBJ2-1, with D unclear. The germline V gene has CDR1 WSHSY and CDR2 SAAADI. Trimming removed 7 bases from V and 9 bases from J, with 10 bases in between. There are 11 residues in the CDR3. The CDR3: CASKIAVEQFF. In DNA, the CDR3 is TGCGCCAGCAAAATAGCTGTTGAGCAGTTCTTC.

CDR3 sequence: CASSVTRDEQYF. The CDR3 bases are TGTGCCAGCAGCGTCACGAGGGACGAGCAGTACTTC. The chain uses TRBV7-9 and TRBJ2-7; weak D call: TRBD2 (5 bases). The germline gives CDR1 SEHNR, CDR2 FQNEAQ (reference sequence). The CDR3 runs to 12 residues. Trimming removed 5 bases from V and 5 bases from J, with 10 bases in between.

This sequence joins TRBV2 and TRBJ2-1; 11 bases fit TRBD1. The V and J ends lost 6 bases and 9 bases, in that order; junction bases with no gene match: 7. The CDR3 runs to 14 residues. Per the germline V gene, CDR1 is SNHLY and CDR2 is FYNNEI. CDR3 in amino acids: CASRTDRGHSEQFF. CDR3 nucleotides: TGTGCCAGCAGGACGGACAGGGGGCATAGTGAGCAGTTCTTC.

The rearrangement uses TRBV27 and TRBJ1-2; weak D call: TRBD1 (6 bases). V was cut by 6 bases and J by 4 bases, with 15 bases left in between. The CDR3 spans 14 residues. Germline CDR1 MNHEY, CDR2 SMNVEV (reference sequence). Here the CDR3 reads CASRTGGGSYGYTF. CDR3 sequence (DNA): TGTGCCAGCAGAACAGGCGGGGGCAGCTATGGCTACACCTTC.